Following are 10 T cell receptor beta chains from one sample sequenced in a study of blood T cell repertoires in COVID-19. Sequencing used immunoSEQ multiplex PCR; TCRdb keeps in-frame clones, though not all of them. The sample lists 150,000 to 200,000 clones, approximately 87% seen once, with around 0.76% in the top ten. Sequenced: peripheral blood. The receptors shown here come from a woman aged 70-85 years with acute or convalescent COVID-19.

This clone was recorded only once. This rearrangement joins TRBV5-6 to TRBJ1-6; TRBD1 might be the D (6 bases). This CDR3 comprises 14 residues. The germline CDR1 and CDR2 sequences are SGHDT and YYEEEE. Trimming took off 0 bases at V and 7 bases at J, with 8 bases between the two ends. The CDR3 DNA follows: TGTGCCAGCAGCTTGGCAGGGGAGAATTCACCCCTCCACTTT. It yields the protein CASSLAGENSPLHF.

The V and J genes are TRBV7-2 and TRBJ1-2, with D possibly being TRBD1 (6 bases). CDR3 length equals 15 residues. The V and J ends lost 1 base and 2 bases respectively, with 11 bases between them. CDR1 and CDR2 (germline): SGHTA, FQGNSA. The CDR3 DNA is TGTGCCAGCAGCTTAGGGGGGGGCCCAAACTATGGCTACACCTTC. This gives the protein CASSLGGGPNYGYTF.

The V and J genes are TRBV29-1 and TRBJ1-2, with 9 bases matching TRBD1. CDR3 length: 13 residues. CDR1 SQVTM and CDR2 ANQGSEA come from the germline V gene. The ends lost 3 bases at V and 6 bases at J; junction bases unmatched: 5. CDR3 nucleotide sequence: TGCAGCGTTGAGAGACAGGGGGTACATGGCTACACCTTC. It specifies CSVERQGVHGYTF.

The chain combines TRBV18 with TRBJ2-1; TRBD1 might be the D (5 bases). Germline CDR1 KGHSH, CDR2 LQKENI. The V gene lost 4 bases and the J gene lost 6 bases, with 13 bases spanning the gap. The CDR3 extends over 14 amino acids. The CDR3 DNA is TGTGCCAGCTCACAGGGGTCGGCCGTCAATGAGCAGTTCTTC. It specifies CASSQGSAVNEQFF.

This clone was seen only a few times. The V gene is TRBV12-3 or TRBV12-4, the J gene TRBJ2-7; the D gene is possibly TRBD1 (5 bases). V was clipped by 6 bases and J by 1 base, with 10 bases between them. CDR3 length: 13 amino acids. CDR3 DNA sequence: TGTGCCAGCAGAAGGGGAAGGTCCTACGAGCAGTACTTC. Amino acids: CASRRGRSYEQYF.

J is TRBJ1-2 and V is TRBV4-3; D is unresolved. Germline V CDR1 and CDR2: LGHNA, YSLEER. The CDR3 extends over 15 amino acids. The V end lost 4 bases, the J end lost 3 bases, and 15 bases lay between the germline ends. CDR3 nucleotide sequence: TGCGCCAGCAGCCCATCACCCCTCGGGGACTATGGCTACACCTTC. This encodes CASSPSPLGDYGYTF.

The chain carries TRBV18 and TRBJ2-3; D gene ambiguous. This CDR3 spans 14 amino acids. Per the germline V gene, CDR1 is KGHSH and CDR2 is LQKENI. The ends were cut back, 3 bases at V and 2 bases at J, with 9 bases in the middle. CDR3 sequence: CASSPSTDTDTQYF. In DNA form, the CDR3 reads TGTGCCAGCTCACCGAGTACTGACACAGATACGCAGTATTTT.

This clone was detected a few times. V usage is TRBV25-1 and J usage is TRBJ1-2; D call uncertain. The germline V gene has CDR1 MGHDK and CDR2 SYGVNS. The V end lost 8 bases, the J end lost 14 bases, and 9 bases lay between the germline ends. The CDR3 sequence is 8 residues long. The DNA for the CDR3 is TGTGCCAGCCCCCACGCGACCTTC. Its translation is CASPHATF.

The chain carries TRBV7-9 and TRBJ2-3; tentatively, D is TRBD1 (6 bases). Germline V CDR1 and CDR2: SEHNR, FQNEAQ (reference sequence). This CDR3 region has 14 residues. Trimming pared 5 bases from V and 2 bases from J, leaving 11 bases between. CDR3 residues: CASSGQSTTDTQYF. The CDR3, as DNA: TGTGCCAGCAGCGGACAGTCCACCACAGATACGCAGTATTTT.

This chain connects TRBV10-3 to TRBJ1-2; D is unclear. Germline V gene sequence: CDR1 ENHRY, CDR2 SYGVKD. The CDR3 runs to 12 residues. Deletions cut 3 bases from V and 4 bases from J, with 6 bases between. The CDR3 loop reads CAISEVGYGYTF. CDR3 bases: TGTGCCATCAGTGAAGTCGGCTATGGCTACACCTTC.